The 15 T cell receptor beta chains reported below all come from one sample, sequenced in a study of blood T cell repertoires in COVID-19 (dated by TCRdb to 2020 to 2021). Library preparation was by the immunoSEQ multiplex PCR assay. As stored in TCRdb, this immuneACCESS dataset retains in-frame rearrangements with V and J assigned. A fraction of the clones does not appear; measured against another copy, unresolved V genes explain less than half of the discrepancy, and the remainder lacks a known reason. Present in this sample are 100,000 to 150,000 clones, 75% to 80% of which were seen just once. The top ten clones comprise over 7% of the sample. Specimen: peripheral blood. These receptor sequences come from a human donor in a cohort sampled during active COVID-19.

The V call is TRBV7-8, the J call TRBJ2-7; TRBD2 agrees at 13 bases. V lost 7 bases, J lost 4 bases, and 16 bases stayed unmatched. The germline V gene encodes CDR1 SGHVS and CDR2 FQNEAQ. This CDR3 has 18 amino acids. The CDR3 coding sequence is TGTGCCAGCAACCAATCCCCCGGACTAGCGGGAGAGGGGTACGAGCAGTACTTC. Amino acid sequence: CASNQSPGLAGEGYEQYF.

This chain joins TRBV11-2 and TRBJ2-7; D is possibly TRBD1 (6 bases). There are 14 residues in the CDR3. Germline V CDR1 and CDR2: SGHAT, FQNNGV. The germline V and J ends were trimmed by 0 bases and 1 base, with 7 bases remaining between them. The CDR3 bases are TGTGCCAGCAGCTTAGAGGACAGTTCCTACGAGCAGTACTTC. It is translated as CASSLEDSSYEQYF.

This chain connects TRBV7-9 to TRBJ2-7, with TRBD1 as a possible D gene (6 bases). Germline V gene lookup returns CDR1 SEHNR and CDR2 FQNEAQ (reference sequence). The CDR3 is 14 residues long. V lost 6 bases and J lost 3, with 15 bases in between. The CDR3 here is CASSTGTNGYEQYF. The CDR3 DNA reads as TGTGCCAGCAGTACCGGGACAAACGGCTACGAGCAGTACTTC.

The chain links TRBV6-5 to TRBJ1-1; D is possibly TRBD1 (6 bases). This CDR3 contains 14 residues. Trimming took off 6 bases at V and 2 bases at J, with 13 bases between the two ends. CDR1 is MNHEY, CDR2 SVGAGI, per germline. CDR3: CASSSATGNTEAFF. CDR3 sequence (DNA): TGTGCCAGCAGCTCGGCGACAGGTAACACTGAAGCTTTCTTT.

V usage is TRBV6-5 and J usage is TRBJ1-4; perhaps TRBD1 as D (5 bases). The CDR3 sequence is 14 residues long. Germline-derived CDR1 and CDR2 are MNHEY and SVGAGI. Deletions cut 0 bases from V and 7 bases from J, with 9 bases between. This CDR3 reads CASSYSGGGEKLFF. Here the CDR3 DNA reads TGTGCCAGCAGTTACTCGGGGGGGGGTGAAAAACTGTTTTTT.

This chain joins TRBV4-1 and TRBJ2-7, with a weak D call TRBD1 (7 bases). Per the germline V gene, CDR1 is MGHRA and CDR2 is YSYEKL. There are 13 residues in the CDR3. V was trimmed by 3 bases and J by 2 bases, leaving 8 bases between them. The chain's CDR3 is CASSHRGAYEQYF. CDR3 nucleotide sequence: TGCGCCAGCAGCCACAGGGGGGCCTACGAGCAGTACTTC.

The genes are TRBV5-1 and TRBJ2-7; D is possibly TRBD2 (5 bases). CDR1 SGHRS and CDR2 YFSETQ come from the germline V gene. CDR3 length equals 15 residues. The germline V and J ends were trimmed by 0 bases and 2 bases, with 12 bases remaining between them. The CDR3, as DNA: TGCGCCAGCAGCTTGGCGACGGGGAAGGCCTACGAGCAGTACTTC. Translated: CASSLATGKAYEQYF.

J is TRBJ1-1 and V is TRBV29-1, with TRBD1 matching 9 bases. Trimming cost V 2 bases and J 2 bases; bases outside gene matches: 6. The CDR3 sequence is 15 residues long. Per germline, CDR1 SQVTM and CDR2 ANQGSEA. The CDR3 nucleotides are TGCAGCGTTGAAACGCCGGACAGGGGAAACACTGAAGCTTTCTTT. Protein sequence: CSVETPDRGNTEAFF.

The chain employs TRBV24-1 and TRBJ1-2; 9 bases align to TRBD1. V lost 6 bases to trimming and J lost 4 bases; unmatched junction nucleotides: 14. CDR1 and CDR2 from the germline V gene are KGHDR and SFDVKD. There are 17 residues in the CDR3. Written as DNA, the CDR3 is TGTGCCACCAGTCCAACGGGACAGGGTGCGGGACCCTATGGCTACACCTTC. This translates into CATSPTGQGAGPYGYTF.

The chain links TRBV30 to TRBJ2-7; 7 bases are a match to TRBD2. Per germline, CDR1 GTSNPN and CDR2 SVGIG (reference sequence). This CDR3 has 15 amino acids. With V trimmed by 0 bases and J by 3 bases, 8 bases remained unmatched. CDR3 nucleotide sequence: TGTGCCTGGAGTGTACCGGGACTAAATGGCTACGAGCAGTACTTC. This gives the protein CAWSVPGLNGYEQYF.

This clone came up once. The J gene is TRBJ2-7, the V gene TRBV28; 11 nucleotides line up with TRBD1. Germline V gene lookup returns CDR1 MDHEN and CDR2 SYDVKM. The V and J ends lost 7 bases and 7 bases, in that order; junction bases with no gene match: 9. This CDR3 contains 14 residues. In DNA, the CDR3 is TGTGCCAGCAACCGGGACAGGGGGAGCGGAGAGCAGTACTTC. This sequence encodes CASNRDRGSGEQYF.

The gene calls are TRBV4-1 and TRBJ2-7, with 9 bases aligning to TRBD2. V lost 1 base, J lost 6 bases, and 7 bases stayed unmatched. The CDR3 runs 15 residues. CDR1 is MGHRA, CDR2 YSYEKL, per germline. Here the CDR3 reads CASSQVMKTSGEQYF. In nucleotides, the CDR3 is TGCGCCAGCAGCCAAGTTATGAAGACTAGCGGCGAGCAGTACTTC.

The chain is built from TRBV28 and TRBJ1-2, with TRBD1 matching over 7 bases. V gave up 3 bases and J gave up 7 bases; unmatched junction bases: 8. The CDR3 covers 14 residues. Germline values: CDR1 MDHEN, CDR2 SYDVKM. The CDR3 bases are TGTGCCAGCAGTTTGCTCGACAGGGCCCTTGGCTACACCTTC. Translation gives CASSLLDRALGYTF.

The rearrangement links TRBV7-9 to TRBJ2-3; 9 bases align to TRBD2. The CDR3 extends over 16 amino acids. Germline values: CDR1 SEHNR, CDR2 FQNEAQ (reference sequence). The trim removed 5 bases at V and 5 bases at J, leaving 11 bases unmatched. In DNA form, the CDR3 reads TGTGCCAGCAGCCCGACCCCAGGGACTAGCCGAGATACGCAGTATTTT. As protein: CASSPTPGTSRDTQYF. The entire variable domain, with the rest obtained from reference TRBV7-9 and TRBJ2-3, is as follows: DTGVSQNPRHKITKRGQNVTFRCDPISEHNRLYWYRQTLGQGPEFLTYFQNEAQLEKSRLLSDRFSAERPKGSFSTLEIQRTEQGDSAMYLCASSPTPGTSRDTQYFGPGTRLTVL.

This clone was counted only a few times. This rearrangement joins TRBV5-1 to TRBJ1-3, with D possibly TRBD1 on 6 matching bases. V was shortened by 0 bases and J by 4 bases, with 11 bases between the two germline ends. This CDR3 has 15 residues. Per the germline V gene, CDR1 is SGHRS and CDR2 is YFSETQ. For the CDR3, the DNA is TGCGCCAGCAGCTTGGCACAGGGAAGGGGAAACACCATATATTTT. Its translation: CASSLAQGRGNTIYF.